This TCR beta chain comes out of a study of T cell responses to AZD1222 COVID-19 vaccine. Whole-study context: Some second doses came at about 4 weeks and others at about 12 weeks; these were pooled. Notes on the study in general: Once two AZD1222 doses were given, Spike-specific TCR breadth and depth went up. The study found vaccine-associated CD4 TCRs spanning spike, dominant at 160-218 and 743-854.

Germline V gives CDR1 LGHNA, CDR2 YSLEER. The CDR3 is made up of 15 amino acids. Trimming pared 0 bases from V and 2 bases from J, leaving 11 bases between. As for this clone: As yet, its antigen is unknown.

Only in-frame clones appear in the TCRdb table, and some are missing; sequencing was by immunoSEQ multiplex PCR. The table shows roughly 100,000 clones, with roughly nine tenths occurring only once. This sequence was found in an adult in good health. The material sequenced was peripheral blood, taken on day 0 of AZD1222 vaccination. The chain recombines TRBV4-3 with TRBJ2-7; D not resolved. The CDR3, as DNA: TGCGCCAGCAGCCAAGAACACCCGGCTCCCTACGAGCAGTACTTC. Amino acids: CASSQEHPAPYEQYF.